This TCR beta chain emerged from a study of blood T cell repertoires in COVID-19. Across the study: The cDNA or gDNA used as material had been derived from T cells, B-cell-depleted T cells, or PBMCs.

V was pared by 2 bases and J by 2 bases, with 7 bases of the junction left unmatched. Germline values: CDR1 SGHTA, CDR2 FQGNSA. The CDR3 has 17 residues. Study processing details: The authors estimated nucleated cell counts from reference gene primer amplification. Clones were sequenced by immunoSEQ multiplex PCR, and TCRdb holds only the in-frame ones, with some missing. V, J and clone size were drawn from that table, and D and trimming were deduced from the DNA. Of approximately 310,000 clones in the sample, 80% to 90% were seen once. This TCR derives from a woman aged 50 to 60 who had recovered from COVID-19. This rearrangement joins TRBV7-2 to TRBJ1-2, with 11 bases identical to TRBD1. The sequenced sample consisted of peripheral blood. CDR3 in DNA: TGTGCCAGCAGCTTAAACCCGGGACAGGGGGTGAACTATGGCTACACCTTC. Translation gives CASSLNPGQGVNYGYTF.